The clone carrying this TCR beta chain was seen a few times. The data derive from a study of T-cell memory formation after mild COVID-19. TCRdb re-derived calls from the 5' RACE reads in MiXCR, one entry per CDR3 protein. The sample contains about 440,000 distinct CDR3 sequences, around 20% of which appear only once. The clonotype was recovered from an adult woman who had mild COVID-19 (a few samples of this study predate the infection). Cell type and time point are not known. Sequencing used PBMCs or a T cell subset sorted from them (not recorded which).

As DNA, the CDR3 is TGCGCCAGCAGTGAGTCGAAGGGGCTAGCGGACACAGATACGCAGTATTTT. Encoded protein: CASSESKGLADTDTQYF. The chain employs TRBV10-2 and TRBJ2-3, with 7 bases matching TRBD2. V was pared by 0 bases and J by 2 bases, with 8 bases of the junction left unmatched. From germline, CDR1 is WSHSY and CDR2 SAAADI. CDR3 length: 17 amino acids.